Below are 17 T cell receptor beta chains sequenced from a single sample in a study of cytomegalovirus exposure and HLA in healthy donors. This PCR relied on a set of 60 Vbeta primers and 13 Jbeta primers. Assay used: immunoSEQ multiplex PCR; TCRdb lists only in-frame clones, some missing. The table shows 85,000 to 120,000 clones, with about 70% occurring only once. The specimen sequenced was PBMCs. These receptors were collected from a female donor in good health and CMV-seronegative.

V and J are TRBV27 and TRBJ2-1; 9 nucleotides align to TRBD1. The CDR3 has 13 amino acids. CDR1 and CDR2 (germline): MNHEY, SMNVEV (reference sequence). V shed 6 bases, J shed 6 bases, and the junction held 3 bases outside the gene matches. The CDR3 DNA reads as TGTGCCAGCAGCCAGGACAGGGGCAATGAGCAGTTCTTC. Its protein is CASSQDRGNEQFF.

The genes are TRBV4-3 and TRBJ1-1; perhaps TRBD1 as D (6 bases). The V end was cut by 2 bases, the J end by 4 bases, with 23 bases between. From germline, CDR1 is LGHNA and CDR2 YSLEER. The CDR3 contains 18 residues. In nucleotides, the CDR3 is TGCGCCAGCAGCCAACTACCCCGTAGGGGGTCGGGGAGCACTGAAGCTTTCTTT. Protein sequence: CASSQLPRRGSGSTEAFF.

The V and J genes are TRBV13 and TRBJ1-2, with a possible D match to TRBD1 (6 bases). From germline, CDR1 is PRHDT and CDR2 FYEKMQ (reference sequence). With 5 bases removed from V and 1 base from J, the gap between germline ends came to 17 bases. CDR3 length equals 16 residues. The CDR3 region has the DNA TGTGCCAGCAGCAATTATGACAGGCGCGATAACTATGGCTACACCTTC. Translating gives CASSNYDRRDNYGYTF.

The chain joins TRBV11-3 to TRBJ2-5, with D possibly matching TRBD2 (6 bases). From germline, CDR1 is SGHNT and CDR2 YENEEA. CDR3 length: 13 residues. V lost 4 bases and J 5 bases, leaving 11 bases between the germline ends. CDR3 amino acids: CASSSGVMETQYF. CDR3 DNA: TGTGCCAGCAGCTCGGGGGTGATGGAGACCCAGTACTTC. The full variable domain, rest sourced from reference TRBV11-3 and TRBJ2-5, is EAGVVQSPRYKIIEKKQPVAFWCNPISGHNTLYWYLQNLGQGPELLIRYENEEAVDDSQLPKDRFSAERLKGVDSTLKIQPAELGDSAVYLCASSSGVMETQYFGPGTRLLVL.

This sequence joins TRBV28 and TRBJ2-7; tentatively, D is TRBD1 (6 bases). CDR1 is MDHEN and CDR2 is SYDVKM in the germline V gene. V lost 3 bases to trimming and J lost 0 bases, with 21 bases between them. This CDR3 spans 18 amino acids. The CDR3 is CASSFNFVGQVYSYEQYF. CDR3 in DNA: TGTGCCAGCAGTTTCAACTTTGTGGGACAAGTCTACTCCTACGAGCAGTACTTC. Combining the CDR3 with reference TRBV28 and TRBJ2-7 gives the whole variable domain DVKVTQSSRYLVKRTGEKVFLECVQDMDHENMFWYRQDPGLGLRLIYFSYDVKMKEKGDIPEGYSVSREKKERFSLILESASTNQTSMYLCASSFNFVGQVYSYEQYFGPGTRLTVT.

This CDR3 reads CASSSKTRGLDYEQYF. CDR3 in DNA: TGTGCCAGCAGTTCCAAGACTAGGGGGCTTGACTACGAGCAGTACTTC. The chain uses TRBV27 and TRBJ2-7; D is perhaps TRBD1 (7 bases). Between the trimmed V and J ends, which lost 4 bases and 3 bases, there was a span of 19 bases. CDR3 size: 16 residues. Germline V gives CDR1 MNHEY, CDR2 SMNVEV (reference sequence).

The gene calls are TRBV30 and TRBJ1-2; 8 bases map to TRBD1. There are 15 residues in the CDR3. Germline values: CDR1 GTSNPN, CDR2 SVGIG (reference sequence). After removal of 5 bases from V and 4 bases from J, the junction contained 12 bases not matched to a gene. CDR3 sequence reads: CAWEPRTGILYGYTF. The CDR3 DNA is TGTGCCTGGGAGCCAAGGACAGGGATCCTCTATGGCTACACCTTC.

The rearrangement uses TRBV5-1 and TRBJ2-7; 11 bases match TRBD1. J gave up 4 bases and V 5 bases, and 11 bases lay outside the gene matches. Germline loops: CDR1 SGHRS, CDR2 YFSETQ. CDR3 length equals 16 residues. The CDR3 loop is CASSSPPGQGDYEQYF. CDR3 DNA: TGCGCCAGCAGTTCCCCCCCGGGACAGGGGGATTACGAGCAGTACTTC.

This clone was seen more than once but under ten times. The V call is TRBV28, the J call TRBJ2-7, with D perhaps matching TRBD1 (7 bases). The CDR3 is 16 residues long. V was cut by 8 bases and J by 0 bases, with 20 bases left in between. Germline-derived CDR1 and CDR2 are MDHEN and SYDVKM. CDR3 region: CASQGGWVGDSYEQYF. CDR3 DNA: TGTGCCAGCCAGGGGGGTTGGGTGGGAGACTCCTACGAGCAGTACTTC. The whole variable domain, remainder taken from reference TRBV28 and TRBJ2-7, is DVKVTQSSRYLVKRTGEKVFLECVQDMDHENMFWYRQDPGLGLRLIYFSYDVKMKEKGDIPEGYSVSREKKERFSLILESASTNQTSMYLCASQGGWVGDSYEQYFGPGTRLTVT.

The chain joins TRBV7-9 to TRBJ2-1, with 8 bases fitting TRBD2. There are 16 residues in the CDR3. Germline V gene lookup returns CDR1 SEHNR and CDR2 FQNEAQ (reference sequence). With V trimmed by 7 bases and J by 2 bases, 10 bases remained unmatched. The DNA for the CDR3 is TGTGCCAGCATCCCAGCGGGAGCGGGGACCTACAATGAGCAGTTCTTC. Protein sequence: CASIPAGAGTYNEQFF.

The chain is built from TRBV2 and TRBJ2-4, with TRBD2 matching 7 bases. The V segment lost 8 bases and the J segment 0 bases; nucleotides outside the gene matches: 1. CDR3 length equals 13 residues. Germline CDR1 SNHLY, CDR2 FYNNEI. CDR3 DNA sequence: TGTGCCAGCGGGGGGGTAGCCAAAAACATTCAGTACTTC. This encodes CASGGVAKNIQYF.

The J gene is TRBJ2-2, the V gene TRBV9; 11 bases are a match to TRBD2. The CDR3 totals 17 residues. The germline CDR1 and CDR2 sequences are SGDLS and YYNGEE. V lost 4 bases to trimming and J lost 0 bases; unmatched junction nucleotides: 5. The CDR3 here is CASSPRLAGPNTGELFF. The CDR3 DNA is TGTGCCAGCAGCCCCCGACTAGCGGGACCGAACACCGGGGAGCTGTTTTTT.

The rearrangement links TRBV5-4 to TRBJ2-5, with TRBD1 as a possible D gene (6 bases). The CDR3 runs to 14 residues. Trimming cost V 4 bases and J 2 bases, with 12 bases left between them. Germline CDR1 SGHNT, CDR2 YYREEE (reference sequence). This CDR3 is CASSATGRQETQYF. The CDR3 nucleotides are TGTGCCAGCAGCGCAACAGGGAGACAAGAGACCCAGTACTTC.

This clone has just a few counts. In DNA, the CDR3 is TGCGCCAGCAGCCCCAACCCACTAGCGGAAGATACGCAGTATTTT. Protein: CASSPNPLAEDTQYF. This chain connects TRBV4-3 to TRBJ2-3, with TRBD2 matching 8 bases. V lost 4 bases, J lost 5 bases, and 8 bases stayed unmatched. CDR1 and CDR2 from the germline V gene are LGHNA and YSLEER. The CDR3 runs to 15 residues.

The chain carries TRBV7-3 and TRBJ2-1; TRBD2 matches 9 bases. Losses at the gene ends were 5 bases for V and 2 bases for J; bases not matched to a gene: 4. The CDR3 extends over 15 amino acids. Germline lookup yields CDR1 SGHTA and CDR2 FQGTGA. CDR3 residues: CASSPGLAPYNEQFF. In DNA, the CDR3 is TGTGCCAGCAGCCCGGGACTAGCACCCTACAATGAGCAGTTCTTC.

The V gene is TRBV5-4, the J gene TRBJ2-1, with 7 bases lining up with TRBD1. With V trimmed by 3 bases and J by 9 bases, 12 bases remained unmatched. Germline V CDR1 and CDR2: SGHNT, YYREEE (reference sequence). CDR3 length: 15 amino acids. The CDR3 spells CASSSSLDRAFEQFF. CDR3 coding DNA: TGTGCCAGCAGCTCATCGCTCGACAGGGCTTTTGAGCAGTTCTTC.

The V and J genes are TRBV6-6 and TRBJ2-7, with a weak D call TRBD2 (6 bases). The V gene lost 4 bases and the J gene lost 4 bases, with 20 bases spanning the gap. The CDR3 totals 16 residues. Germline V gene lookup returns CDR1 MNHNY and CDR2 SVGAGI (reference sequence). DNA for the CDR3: TGTGCCAGCAGTTTAAGGAGGCGGGACTTGCGGTACGAGCAGTACTTC. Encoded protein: CASSLRRRDLRYEQYF.